One and the same sample provided the 3 T cell receptor beta chains below, sequenced in a study of PD-1 blockade in classical Hodgkin lymphoma. Relapse was seen in all patients after autologous stem cell transplantation, and brentuximab vedotin exposure was variable. Data came from immunoSEQ multiplex PCR; TCRdb stores just in-frame clones and leaves some out. The sample has under 100,000 clones, over 80% seen once; the top ten hold 9.5% to 15%. The sequenced sample was peripheral blood mononuclear cells (PBMCs), obtained at baseline. The receptors were sampled from a human donor with classical Hodgkin lymphoma.

The rearrangement uses TRBV10-3 and TRBJ2-1; the match to TRBD2 covers 9 bases. Losses at the gene ends were 3 bases for V and 9 bases for J; bases not matched to a gene: 9. Germline loops: CDR1 ENHRY, CDR2 SYGVKD. This CDR3 spans 15 amino acids. The CDR3 sequence is CAISDGGRAGREQFF. CDR3 coding DNA: TGTGCCATCAGTGATGGCGGGAGGGCCGGGCGTGAGCAGTTCTTC.

V is TRBV2 and J is TRBJ2-5; D is undetermined. V lost 6 bases and J 2 bases, leaving 4 bases between the germline ends. The CDR3 has 11 residues. Germline values: CDR1 SNHLY, CDR2 FYNNEI. As DNA, the CDR3 is TGTGCCAGCAGGTATCAAGAGACCCAGTACTTC. Amino acid sequence: CASRYQETQYF.

The rearrangement links TRBV6-6 to TRBJ1-1; perhaps TRBD1 as D (5 bases). This CDR3 comprises 16 residues. V shed 8 bases and J shed 4 bases, with 23 bases lying between them. Germline lookup yields CDR1 MNHNY and CDR2 SVGAGI (reference sequence). The CDR3, as DNA: TGTGCCAGCGTGACGGGGCCAGGGCGAGGTCGCACTGAAGCTTTCTTT. Protein sequence: CASVTGPGRGRTEAFF.